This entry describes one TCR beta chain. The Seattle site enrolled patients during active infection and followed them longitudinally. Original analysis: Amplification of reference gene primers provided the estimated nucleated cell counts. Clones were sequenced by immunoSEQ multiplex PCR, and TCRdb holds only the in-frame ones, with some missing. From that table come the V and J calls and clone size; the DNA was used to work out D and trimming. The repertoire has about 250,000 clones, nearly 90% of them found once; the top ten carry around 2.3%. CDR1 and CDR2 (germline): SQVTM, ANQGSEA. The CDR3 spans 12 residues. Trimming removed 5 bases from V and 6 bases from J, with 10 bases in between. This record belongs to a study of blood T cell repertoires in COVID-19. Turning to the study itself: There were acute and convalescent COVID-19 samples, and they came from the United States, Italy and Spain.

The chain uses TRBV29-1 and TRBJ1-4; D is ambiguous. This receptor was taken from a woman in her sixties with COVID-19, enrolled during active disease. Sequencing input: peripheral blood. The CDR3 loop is CSVRRGDEKLFF. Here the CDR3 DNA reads TGCAGCGTTAGACGGGGAGATGAAAAACTGTTTTTT.